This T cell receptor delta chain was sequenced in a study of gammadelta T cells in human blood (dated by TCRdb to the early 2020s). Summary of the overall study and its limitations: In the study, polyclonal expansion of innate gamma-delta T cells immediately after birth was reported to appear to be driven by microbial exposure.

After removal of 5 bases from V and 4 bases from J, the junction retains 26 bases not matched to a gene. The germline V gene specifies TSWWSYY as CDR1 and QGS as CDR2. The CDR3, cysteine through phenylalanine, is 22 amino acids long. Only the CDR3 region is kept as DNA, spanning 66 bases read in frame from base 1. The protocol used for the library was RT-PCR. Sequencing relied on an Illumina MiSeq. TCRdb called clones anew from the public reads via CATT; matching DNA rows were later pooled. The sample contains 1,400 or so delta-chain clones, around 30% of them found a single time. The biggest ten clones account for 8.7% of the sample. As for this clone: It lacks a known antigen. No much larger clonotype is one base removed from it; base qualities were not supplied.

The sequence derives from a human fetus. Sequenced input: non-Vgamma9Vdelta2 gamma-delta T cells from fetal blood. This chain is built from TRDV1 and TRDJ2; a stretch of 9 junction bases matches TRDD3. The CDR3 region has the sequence CALGSKLPNPTGDTGGTAQLFF. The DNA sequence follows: TGTGCTCTTGGGAGTAAACTTCCTAATCCAACTGGGGATACGGGGGGGACAGCACAACTCTTCTTT.